Below, 24 T cell receptor beta chains from the same sample are listed, as sequenced in a study of post-analysis software for immune sequencing data. Prepared TCR beta cDNA libraries contained unique molecular identifiers. One entry per CDR3 protein results from TCRdb running MiXCR on the PCR reads. The sample holds fewer than 850,000 distinct CDR3 sequences, around 45% seen once. Their specific antigens are unknown. Study conclusions and caveats: Higher frequency in patients than in controls was seen for 5 or 6 TRBV segments, with TRBV5-6, TRBV5-1 and TRBV20-1 among them.

The sample was blood. All receptors come from a girl aged 5 to 17 with multiple sclerosis.

With respect to this clonotype: Compared with germline, one end of the junction differs, possibly owing to a read error. The chain carries TRBV6-6 and TRBJ1-2; no definite D call. The germline V gene encodes CDR1 MNHNY and CDR2 SVGAGI (reference sequence). This CDR3 has 15 amino acids. CDR3 sequence: CVSSYSSSSNYGYTF. In DNA, the CDR3 is TGTGTCAGCAGTTACTCGTCGAGCAGTAACTATGGCTACACCTTC.

This clonotype was counted only a few times. The J gene is TRBJ2-1, the V gene TRBV12-3 or TRBV12-4, with D perhaps matching TRBD1 or TRBD2 (5 bases each). V lost 5 bases, J lost 2 bases, and 16 bases lay in between. The CDR3 has 16 residues. In nucleotides, the CDR3 is TGTGCCAGCAGTAGTACCGGGACCGGAGCCTACAATGAGCAGTTCTTC. Protein product: CASSSTGTGAYNEQFF.

V is TRBV12-3 or TRBV12-4 and J is TRBJ1-4, with TRBD1 as a possible D gene (6 bases). The CDR3 has 17 amino acids. The germline V and J ends were trimmed by 5 bases and 1 base, with 17 bases remaining between them. In DNA, the CDR3 is TGTGCCAGCAGTCCGGGGGGCGCGGGACAAACTAATGAAAAACTGTTTTTT. Translating gives CASSPGGAGQTNEKLFF.

The chain is built from TRBV5-6 and TRBJ1-1; D not certain. The V gene lost 4 bases and the J gene lost 4 bases, with 8 bases spanning the gap. Germline V gives CDR1 SGHDT, CDR2 YYEEEE. The CDR3 is 12 amino acids. The CDR3, as DNA: TGTGCCAGCAGCGTAAGGGTCACTGAAGCTTTCTTT. Its translation is CASSVRVTEAFF.

V is TRBV12-3 or TRBV12-4 and J is TRBJ2-3; 9 bases line up with TRBD2. Losses at the gene ends were 3 bases for V and 2 bases for J; bases not matched to a gene: 3. The CDR3 sequence is 15 residues long. The CDR3 here is CASSFLAGHTDTQYF. CDR3 nucleotide sequence: TGTGCCAGCAGTTTCCTAGCGGGGCACACAGATACGCAGTATTTT.

Details on this clonotype: A much larger clone lies one base from this, so it may be a read error. This rearrangement joins TRBV27 to TRBJ1-2; 7 positions agree with TRBD1. This CDR3 region has 13 residues. J was trimmed by 4 bases and V by 4 bases; bases with no gene match: 3. Germline values: CDR1 MNHEY, CDR2 SMNVEV (reference sequence). CDR3 sequence: CASSSGQPYGYTF. In DNA, the CDR3 is TGTGCCAGCAGTTCGGGACAGCCCTATGGCTACACCTTC.

This clonotype was detected many times. The rearrangement uses TRBV15 and TRBJ2-1; TRBD2 is a possible D gene (5 bases). Germline V CDR1 and CDR2: LNHNV, YYDKDF (reference sequence). V shed 0 bases and J shed 6 bases, with 9 bases lying between them. This CDR3 region has 14 residues. CDR3 sequence: CATSRDRGLNEQFF. CDR3 sequence (DNA): TGTGCCACCAGCAGAGATCGCGGGCTCAATGAGCAGTTCTTC. Full variable domain (remainder filled in from reference TRBV15 and TRBJ2-1): DAMVIQNPRYQVTQFGKPVTLSCSQTLNHNVMYWYQQKSSQAPKLLFHYYDKDFNNEADTPDNFQSRRPNTSFCFLDIRSPGLGDTAMYLCATSRDRGLNEQFFGPGTRLTVL.

This clonotype is a singleton in its sample. One end of the junction varies from germline; a read error may be responsible. The rearrangement joins TRBV30 to TRBJ2-1, with TRBD2 identical over 10 bases. This CDR3 has 14 amino acids. Germline V gene sequence: CDR1 GTSNPN, CDR2 SVGIG (reference sequence). CDR3 loop: CAWSSASGSYEQFF. The CDR3 DNA sequence: TGTGCCTGGAGTTCGGCTAGCGGGAGCTATGAGCAGTTCTTT. Full variable domain (rest looked up from reference TRBV30 and TRBJ2-1): SQTIHQWPATLVQPVGSPLSLECTVEGTSNPNLYWYRQAAGRGLQLLFYSVGIGQISSEVPQNLSASRPQDRQFILSSKKLLLSDSGFYLCAWSSASGSYEQFFGPGTRLTVL.

This clonotype was picked up many times. The chain couples TRBV5-1 to TRBJ2-1; D unresolved. This CDR3 is built from 12 residues. The germline V gene has CDR1 SGHRS and CDR2 YFSETQ. V was shortened by 0 bases and J by 7 bases, with 5 bases between the two germline ends. This CDR3 reads CASSLVRNEQFF. The CDR3, as DNA: TGCGCCAGCAGCTTGGTTAGGAATGAGCAGTTCTTC. Full variable domain (rest looked up from reference TRBV5-1 and TRBJ2-1): KAGVTQTPRYLIKTRGQQVTLSCSPISGHRSVSWYQQTPGQGLQFLFEYFSETQRNKGNFPGRFSGRQFSNSRSEMNVSTLELGDSALYLCASSLVRNEQFFGPGTRLTVL.

This chain connects TRBV6-1 to TRBJ2-1; 12 positions agree with TRBD2. Germline-derived CDR1 and CDR2 are MNHNS and SASEGT. J lost 6 bases, V lost 1 base, and 4 bases had no gene match. This CDR3 comprises 16 residues. CDR3 coding DNA: TGTGCCAGCAGTGAAGATACTAGCGGGGGGTGCAATGAGCAGTTCTTC. It codes for CASSEDTSGGCNEQFF.

This clonotype has only a few counts. The rearrangement joins TRBV12-3 or TRBV12-4 to TRBJ2-1; 14 bases are shared with TRBD2. This CDR3 has 15 residues. J was trimmed by 9 bases and V by 4 bases; bases with no gene match: 5. CDR3 in DNA: TGTGCCAGCAGTTACGGGGGACTAGCGGGAGTTGAGCAGTTCTTC. Its translation: CASSYGGLAGVEQFF.

There are a few counts of this clonotype. V is TRBV20-1 and J is TRBJ2-5; 8 bases fit TRBD1. The DNA matches TRBJ2-7 better at its end, which makes the J call doubtful. Germline values: CDR1 DFQATT, CDR2 SNEGSKA (reference sequence). This CDR3 contains 12 residues. CDR3 bases: TGCAGTGCTACAGACAGGGGATACGAGCAGTACTTC. Translating gives CSATDRGYEQYF.

The chain employs TRBV20-1 and TRBJ2-5, with 8 bases that match TRBD1. The DNA end lines up better with TRBJ2-7; the J call may be wrong. Germline CDR1 and CDR2: DFQATT and SNEGSKA (reference sequence). The CDR3 runs 14 residues. The CDR3 spells CSAKGNRGRYEQYF. The CDR3 DNA is TGCAGTGCTAAGGGGAACAGGGGGAGGTACGAGCAGTACTTC.

This chain joins TRBV2 and TRBJ2-3, with 7 bases that match TRBD1. With V trimmed by 3 bases and J by 3 bases, 3 bases remained unmatched. The germline V gene has CDR1 SNHLY and CDR2 FYNNEI. This CDR3 contains 14 residues. Here the CDR3 DNA reads TGTGCCAGCAGTGACGTCAGGGGGACAGATACGCAGTATTTT. As protein: CASSDVRGTDTQYF.

This rearrangement joins TRBV9 to TRBJ1-2; 9 positions agree with TRBD1. J gave up 7 bases and V 3 bases, and 13 bases lay outside the gene matches. The germline V gene encodes CDR1 SGDLS and CDR2 YYNGEE. CDR3 length equals 16 residues. CDR3 nucleotide sequence: TGTGCCAGCAGCGGGACACCGGGACAGGGTTCGTTTGGCTACACCTTC. Translated: CASSGTPGQGSFGYTF.

There are a few counts of this clonotype. The J gene is TRBJ2-7, the V gene TRBV11-2, with TRBD2 matching 7 bases. CDR3 size: 17 residues. V was pared by 3 bases and J by 3 bases, with 14 bases of the junction left unmatched. Germline V gene lookup returns CDR1 SGHAT and CDR2 FQNNGV. CDR3 nucleotides: TGTGCCAGCAGCTTTACTAGCGAGCCCTTTAGGTTCTACGAGCAGTACTTC. It translates to CASSFTSEPFRFYEQYF.

This clonotype was detected only once. This chain connects TRBV24-1 to TRBJ2-1; either TRBD1 or TRBD2 may supply D (6 bases each). Deletions cut 4 bases from V and 11 bases from J, with 23 bases between. In germline, CDR1 is KGHDR, CDR2 SFDVKD. The CDR3 is 16 amino acids. The CDR3: CATSDPGGTLNAKQFF. DNA for the CDR3: TGTGCCACCAGTGACCCCGGGGGCACATTGAATGCAAAGCAGTTCTTC.

This clonotype was counted only a few times. The rearrangement links TRBV20-1 to TRBJ2-5; D remains ambiguous. CDR3 length: 13 residues. The germline V gene encodes CDR1 DFQATT and CDR2 SNEGSKA (reference sequence). V shed 0 bases and J shed 5 bases, with 10 bases lying between them. The DNA for the CDR3 is TGCAGTGCTAGAGACGGGTTGGGGGAGACCCAGTACTTC. This encodes CSARDGLGETQYF.

This clonotype was detected only a few times. V and J are TRBV20-1 and TRBJ2-1; 7 nucleotides line up with TRBD2. CDR1 and CDR2 (germline): DFQATT, SNEGSKA (reference sequence). This CDR3 has 16 amino acids. The trim removed 1 base at V and 3 bases at J, leaving 9 bases unmatched. CDR3 in DNA: TGCAGTGCTAGAGGCCGAGGAGCGGGGAGCTACAATGAGCAGTTCTTC. Its translation: CSARGRGAGSYNEQFF.

This sequence joins TRBV15 and TRBJ2-7, with 9 positions matching TRBD1. The length of the CDR3 is 13 residues. Germline values: CDR1 LNHNV, CDR2 YYDKDF (reference sequence). After removal of 3 bases from V and 5 bases from J, the junction contained 2 bases not matched to a gene. The CDR3 spells CATSRRTGDEQYF. In DNA form, the CDR3 reads TGTGCCACCAGCAGGCGGACAGGGGACGAGCAGTACTTC. Filled out from reference TRBV15 and TRBJ2-7, the complete variable domain reads DAMVIQNPRYQVTQFGKPVTLSCSQTLNHNVMYWYQQKSSQAPKLLFHYYDKDFNNEADTPDNFQSRRPNTSFCFLDIRSPGLGDTAMYLCATSRRTGDEQYFGPGTRLTVT.

The chain joins TRBV6-2 or TRBV6-3 to TRBJ1-2; TRBD1 is a possible D gene (5 bases). Looked up from germline, CDR1 is MNHEY and CDR2 is SVGEGT. The CDR3 has 13 amino acids. Between the trimmed V and J ends, which lost 0 bases and 8 bases, there was a span of 10 bases. CDR3 bases: TGTGCCAGCAGTTACTCGGGGGTAGGAGGCTACACCTTC. It specifies CASSYSGVGGYTF.

The rearrangement links TRBV28 to TRBJ2-1; 11 bases line up with TRBD1. The CDR3 is 20 residues long. Trimming at V came to 3 bases and at J to 0 bases, leaving 13 bases not matched to a gene. Germline V lookup: CDR1 MDHEN, CDR2 SYDVKM. In DNA, the CDR3 is TGTGCCAGCAGTTTTCTATGGCCGGGGACAGGGGGTAGCTCCTACAATGAGCAGTTCTTC. It codes for CASSFLWPGTGGSSYNEQFF.

This chain links TRBV18 with TRBJ1-2; 10 bases match TRBD1. CDR1 is KGHSH, CDR2 LQKENI, per germline. J gave up 7 bases and V 2 bases, and 7 bases lay outside the gene matches. This CDR3 is built from 15 residues. The CDR3 nucleotides are TGTGCCAGCTCACCAGGACCGGGACAGGGGCCTGGCTACACCTTC. Translating gives CASSPGPGQGPGYTF. Combining the CDR3 with reference TRBV18 and TRBJ1-2 gives the whole variable domain NAGVMQNPRHLVRRRGQEARLRCSPMKGHSHVYWYRQLPEEGLKFMVYLQKENIIDESGMPKERFSAEFPKEGPSILRIQQVVRGDSAAYFCASSPGPGQGPGYTFGSGTRLTVV.

The sample holds a few counts of this clonotype. Here the CDR3 reads CASSQGWNIQYF. CDR3 bases: TGTGCCAGCAGCCAAGGCTGGAACATTCAGTACTTC. The chain employs TRBV3-1 and TRBJ2-4; D gene ambiguous. Deletions cut 1 base from V and 7 bases from J, with 5 bases between. This CDR3 has 12 residues. Germline V gene sequence: CDR1 LGHDT, CDR2 YNNKEL (reference sequence).